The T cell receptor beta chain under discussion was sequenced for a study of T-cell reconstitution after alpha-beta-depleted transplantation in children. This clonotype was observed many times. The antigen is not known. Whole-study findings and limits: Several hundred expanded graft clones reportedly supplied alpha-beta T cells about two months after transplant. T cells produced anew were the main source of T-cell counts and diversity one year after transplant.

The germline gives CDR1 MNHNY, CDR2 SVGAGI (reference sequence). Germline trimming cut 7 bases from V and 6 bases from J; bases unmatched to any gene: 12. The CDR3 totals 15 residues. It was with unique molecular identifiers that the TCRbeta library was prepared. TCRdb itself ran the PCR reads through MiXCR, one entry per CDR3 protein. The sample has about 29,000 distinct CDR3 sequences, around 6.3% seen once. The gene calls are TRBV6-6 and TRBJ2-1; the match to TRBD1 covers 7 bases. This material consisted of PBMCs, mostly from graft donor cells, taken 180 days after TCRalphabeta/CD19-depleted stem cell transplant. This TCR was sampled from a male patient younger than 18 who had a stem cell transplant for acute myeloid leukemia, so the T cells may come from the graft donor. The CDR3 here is CASTLGQDPGNEQFF. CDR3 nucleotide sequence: TGTGCCAGCACCCTAGGACAGGACCCTGGCAATGAGCAGTTCTTC.